The text below deals with one TCR beta chain. As yet, its antigen is unknown. This record belongs to a study of cytomegalovirus exposure and HLA in healthy donors. Notes on the study in general: Many donors carried some public TCRs, although rarity characterized most TCR sequences. First-cohort TCR clusters were later found to tend to co-occur in the 120 or so validation repertoires. Through in vitro validation, three CMV-associated chains were shown to be specific for CMV antigens. Listed as cytomegalovirus-associated were 150 to 200 TCR beta chains.

Germline V gene lookup returns CDR1 LGHNA and CDR2 YSLEER. The CDR3 covers 16 residues. V dropped 0 bases and J dropped 4; count of bases not matched to a gene: 4. Profiled with immunoSEQ multiplex PCR; TCRdb holds only in-frame clones, not every one. The sample includes some 170,000 clones, about nine tenths seen only once; the top ten take 7.2%. This chain connects TRBV4-3 to TRBJ1-2; 11 bases fit TRBD1. Sequencing was done on a sample of PBMCs. The TCR sequence derives from a man between 25 and 39 years old in good health and CMV-seropositive. The CDR3 nucleotides are TGCGCCAGCAGCCAAGATTGGACAGGGGGCTTCTATGGCTACACCTTC. Translating gives CASSQDWTGGFYGYTF.